The clone carrying this T cell receptor beta chain was observed at least ten times. No antigen is known for it. Looked up from germline, CDR1 is MDHEN and CDR2 is SYDVKM. The J segment lost 5 bases and the V segment lost 7 bases, leaving 7 bases of the junction unmatched. This CDR3 spans 13 amino acids. The record originates from a study of blood T cells in healthy people across ages. Study-wide findings and caveats: Older individuals had lower TCR beta diversity per million T cells (the decline was roughly linear). More naive CD4+ cells and higher diversity marked long-lived donors relative to aged donors.

With a J-beta primer mix and a sample-barcoded 5' primer, a second PCR ran about 7 to 12 cycles. TCRdb ran MiXCR on the 5' RACE reads and lists one entry per CDR3 protein. The sample comprises some 760,000 distinct CDR3 sequences, 20% to 30% of which are singletons, and roughly 9% rests with the top ten. Another study also made use of these data, one on T cells of mothers and their children. That work contributes: Comparable shaping of TCR recombination output by thymic selection was observed in related and unrelated pairs.

The TCR comes from a boy between 10 and 17 years old in good health. The sample comprised blood. J is TRBJ2-5 and V is TRBV28; TRBD1 aligns across 7 bases. CDR3 nucleotides: TGTGCCAGCACCCAAACAGGGGAGGAGACCCAGTACTTC. Protein: CASTQTGEETQYF.